The source of this TCR beta chain is a study of identical twins. The CDR3 spans 14 residues. Trimming stripped 7 bases from V and 7 bases from J, with 20 bases between. Germline V gene data show CDR1 as SGHRS and CDR2 as YFSETQ. TCRdb re-called the 5' RACE reads with MiXCR, one entry per CDR3 protein. The repertoire consists of a few hundred thousand distinct CDR3 sequences, with roughly 10% occurring once and the leading ten covering roughly 9%. This sequence joins TRBV5-1 and TRBJ2-5; weak D call: TRBD1 (7 bases). Material for sequencing was naive T cells sorted from blood. This sequence originates from a woman between 50 and 59 years old in good health. CDR3 protein: CASAQVAGQLTQYF. As DNA, the CDR3 is TGCGCCAGCGCCCAGGTGGCGGGACAGTTGACCCAGTACTTC. The full variable domain, its missing parts supplied by reference TRBV5-1 and TRBJ2-5, is KAGVTQTPRYLIKTRGQQVTLSCSPISGHRSVSWYQQTPGQGLQFLFEYFSETQRNKGNFPGRFSGRQFSNSRSEMNVSTLELGDSALYLCASAQVAGQLTQYFGPGTRLLVL.